What follows is one TCR beta chain and its context. Amplification used 60 Vbeta primers and 13 Jbeta primers. Here immunoSEQ multiplex PCR was the method, and the copy in TCRdb shows in-frame clones only, minus some. This repertoire shows approximately 170,000 clones, roughly 80% found once; its top ten account for less than 5%. This specimen comes from a study of cytomegalovirus exposure and HLA in healthy donors. Study background: Unique TCR beta sequences numbering approximately 120 million came from around 180 million T cells in an earlier analysis.

Germline CDR1 and CDR2: SGHVS and FQNEAQ. Deletions cut 4 bases from V and 3 bases from J, with 12 bases between. The CDR3 consists of 15 residues. Sample: PBMCs. The chain is built from TRBV7-8 and TRBJ2-2; tentative D call: TRBD2 (6 bases). This receptor was taken from a male donor in good health and CMV-seronegative. The CDR3 sequence is CASSSLGGYTGELFF. The CDR3 DNA sequence: TGTGCCAGCAGCTCTTTGGGAGGATACACCGGGGAGCTGTTTTTT.